Listed below are T cell receptor beta chains from one sample, sequenced in a study of shared clonotypes between healthy human individuals. Assay: immunoSEQ multiplex PCR; the TCRdb copy retains only in-frame clones and omits some. The sample has about 1 million clones; approximately 76% are singletons. Sequencing input: memory CD4+ T cells sorted from blood. The receptors stem from a man between 18 and 35 years old in good health. Both conserved end residues are part of each CDR3. The D gene is left open where the match is weak. Rows give clone size only sometimes, using once, few, many, or a class for an expanded clone.

D	J	size	V	DNA	CDR3
NA	TRBJ2-7	NA	TRBV4-1	TGCGCCAGCAGCCAAGGACGGAACTACGAGCAGTACTTC	CASSQGRNYEQYF
NA	TRBJ1-2	few	TRBV10-3	TGTGCCATCACCACTACCCGGGATGCCTATGGCTACACCTTC	CAITTTRDAYGYTF
NA	TRBJ1-2	NA	TRBV5-1	TGCGCCAGCAGACCGGGACACTCCGGGGATGGCTACACCTTC	CASRPGHSGDGYTF
TRBD2	TRBJ2-1	NA	TRBV7-6	TGTGCCAGCAGCTTAACCGGGGGGGCTTTGAATGAGCAGTTCTTC	CASSLTGGALNEQFF
NA	TRBJ2-7	NA	TRBV5-1	TGCGCCAGCAGCCCCCTGGACAGATCCTACGAGCAGTACTTC	CASSPLDRSYEQYF
TRBD1	TRBJ1-2	NA	TRBV7-2	TGTGCCAGCAGCCCTCGGACAGGGGAGGCTGGCTACACCTTC	CASSPRTGEAGYTF
TRBD1	TRBJ2-2	NA	TRBV10-3	TGTGCCATCACTGAACAGGGGACGGGGACCGGGGAGCTGTTTTTT	CAITEQGTGTGELFF
TRBD1	TRBJ2-2	NA	TRBV27	TGTGCCACTTCCAAGACAGGGGGAAGTACCGGGGAGCTGTTTTTT	CATSKTGGSTGELFF
TRBD1	TRBJ2-2	NA	TRBV5-1	TGCGCCAGCAGTCCCCCCGGGACAGGGGGCACCGGGGAGCTGTTTTTT	CASSPPGTGGTGELFF
NA	TRBJ2-7	NA	TRBV4-1	TGCGCCAGCAGCCAAGTCTCATCACCCTACGAGCAGTACTTC	CASSQVSSPYEQYF
NA	TRBJ2-3	NA	TRBV5-4	TGTGCCAGCAGCCCCGGCCGGGGTAGTACAGATACGCAGTATTTT	CASSPGRGSTDTQYF
NA	TRBJ1-1	NA	TRBV7-2	TGTGCCAGCAGCTTAGGAAACAGTGAAGCTTTCTTT	CASSLGNSEAFF
NA	TRBJ2-3	NA	TRBV6-6	TGTGCCAGCAGTTACAGTCAGAGACTTTATTTT	CASSYSQRLYF
NA	TRBJ1-2	NA	TRBV19	TGTGCCAGTAAAAAAGGTCAGGACAGTCCTTACTATGGCTACACCTTC	CASKKGQDSPYYGYTF
TRBD2	TRBJ2-7	NA	TRBV11-2	TGTGCCAGCAGCTTAGAGGCTAGCGGGAGTTACGAGCAGTACTTC	CASSLEASGSYEQYF
NA	TRBJ2-7	NA	TRBV7-9	TGTGCCAGCAGCCCGGACATGCACGGCGGGTACGAGCAGTACTTC	CASSPDMHGGYEQYF
NA	TRBJ2-5	NA	TRBV10-2	TGCGCCAGCAGTGAGCGGGGAAAAGAGACCCAGTACTTC	CASSERGKETQYF
TRBD1	TRBJ2-5	NA	TRBV29-1	TGCAGCGTTGTACAGGGGGCCGGGGAGACCCAGTACTTC	CSVVQGAGETQYF
TRBD1	TRBJ2-2	many	TRBV6-5	TGTGCCAGCAGCCAACAGGGGCCCACCGGGGAGCTGTTTTTT	CASSQQGPTGELFF
NA	TRBJ1-2	NA	TRBV10-3	TGTGCCATCAGTGAAGGCCAGGTGACGCAAGGGGGCTATGGCTACACCTTC	CAISEGQVTQGGYGYTF
NA	TRBJ2-3	NA	TRBV28	TGTGCCAGCAGTAACAGGGTCAGGTCAGATACGCAGTATTTT	CASSNRVRSDTQYF
TRBD2	TRBJ2-1	NA	TRBV7-2	TGTGCCAGCAGCCCCTCCAGCGGGAGGGCCAGTGAGCAGTTCTTC	CASSPSSGRASEQFF
TRBD2	TRBJ2-2	NA	TRBV4-1	TGCGCCAGCAGCCAAGATGGGCTAACTAGCGGGCCGAACACCGGGGAGCTGTTTTTT	CASSQDGLTSGPNTGELFF
TRBD1	TRBJ1-1	once	TRBV5-1	TGCGCCAGCAGCCCAGGGACAGGTAGGAACACTGAAGCTTTCTTT	CASSPGTGRNTEAFF
NA	TRBJ2-2	NA	TRBV30	TGTGCCTGGGGGAACAGGCTAAGGGTGAACACCGGGGAGCTGTTTTTT	CAWGNRLRVNTGELFF
NA	TRBJ2-7	NA	TRBV13	TGTGCCAGCAGCTCGAACCAGGAGGGAAGACGCGAGCAGTACTTC	CASSSNQEGRREQYF